One sample yielded the 25 T cell receptor beta chains listed below, sequenced in a study of response to subunit inactivated influenza vaccine. TCRdb re-derived calls from the RT-PCR reads in MiXCR, one entry per CDR3 protein. The sample has roughly 150,000 distinct CDR3 sequences, roughly a tenth seen once. The source was non-naive T cells sorted from PBMCs, collected about 40 days after vaccination. Receptors were obtained from a man aged 50-59 years who received an inactivated influenza vaccine.

To note about this clonotype: One junction end disagrees with the germline gene, perhaps due to a read error. The CDR3 spells CASSFSVRTPRGF. The DNA of the CDR3 is TGTGCCAGCAGCTTCTCCGTACGGACCCCCAGGGGGTTC. The chain couples TRBV7-2 to TRBJ2-4, with 7 bases identical to TRBD1. The CDR3 spans 13 residues. Germline V gene sequence: CDR1 SGHTA, CDR2 FQGNSA.

The J gene is TRBJ1-1, the V gene TRBV18; no clear D gene. The CDR3 has 15 residues. Trimming pared 1 base from V and 2 bases from J, leaving 11 bases between. CDR1 is KGHSH and CDR2 is LQKENI in the germline V gene. CDR3 in DNA: TGTGCCAGCTCACCACAGCCGAACCCCAACACTGAAGCTTTCTTT. This translates into CASSPQPNPNTEAFF.

The chain carries TRBV5-1 and TRBJ1-5; D may be TRBD1 (5 bases). This CDR3 has 15 residues. From germline, CDR1 is SGHRS and CDR2 YFSETQ. The ends were cut back, 2 bases at V and 8 bases at J, with 17 bases in the middle. CDR3 sequence (DNA): TGCGCCAGCAGCTTTGGGGGGGGGAACTTGGAGCCCCAGCATTTT. This codes for CASSFGGGNLEPQHF.

This clonotype was found many times. The chain recombines TRBV7-9 with TRBJ1-5; D gene unclear. The CDR3 is made up of 16 amino acids. Germline CDR1 is SEHNR and CDR2 is FQNEAQ (reference sequence). Trimming pared 0 bases from V and 4 bases from J, leaving 13 bases between. The CDR3 here is CASSLALNGGNQPQHF. DNA of the CDR3: TGTGCCAGCAGCTTAGCGCTAAATGGCGGGAATCAGCCCCAGCATTTT. The variable domain in full, with the rest retrieved from reference TRBV7-9 and TRBJ1-5, is DTGVSQNPRHKITKRGQNVTFRCDPISEHNRLYWYRQTLGQGPEFLTYFQNEAQLEKSRLLSDRFSAERPKGSFSTLEIQRTEQGDSAMYLCASSLALNGGNQPQHFGDGTRLSIL.

The chain combines TRBV6-5 with TRBJ2-7; D might be TRBD2 (5 bases). The germline gives CDR1 MNHEY, CDR2 SVGAGI. The CDR3 spans 13 residues. V was clipped by 2 bases and J by 2 bases, with 7 bases between them. The CDR3 sequence is CASSYNGAYEQYF. The CDR3 DNA sequence: TGTGCCAGCAGTTACAACGGGGCCTACGAGCAGTACTTC.

This clonotype was found many times. The V call is TRBV20-1, the J call TRBJ1-6; D unresolved. This CDR3 comprises 14 residues. V shed 0 bases and J shed 7 bases, with 10 bases lying between them. Germline assignment: CDR1 DFQATT and CDR2 SNEGSKA (reference sequence). CDR3 loop: CSARDRTFNSPLHF. CDR3 DNA: TGCAGTGCTAGAGATCGGACGTTCAATTCACCCCTCCACTTT.

The rearrangement joins TRBV20-1 to TRBJ2-7, with TRBD2 identical over 15 bases. Germline values: CDR1 DFQATT, CDR2 SNEGSKA (reference sequence). The J segment lost 5 bases and the V segment lost 3 bases, leaving 5 bases of the junction unmatched. The CDR3 loop spans 15 amino acids. The CDR3 reads CSASGTSGRFDEQYF. CDR3 bases: TGCAGTGCTAGCGGGACTAGCGGGAGGTTCGACGAGCAGTACTTC.

CDR3 bases: TGTGCCAGCAGCAGCGACTCGATCCCTTCCTACGAGCAGTACTTC. This gives the protein CASSSDSIPSYEQYF. The chain joins TRBV7-2 to TRBJ2-7; D is uncertain. The CDR3 sequence is 15 residues long. Per the germline V gene, CDR1 is SGHTA and CDR2 is FQGNSA. Deletions cut 5 bases from V and 1 base from J, with 15 bases between.

This clonotype has a count of ten or more. This chain connects TRBV19 to TRBJ1-1; no definite D call. The CDR3 consists of 11 residues. Germline CDR1 LNHDA, CDR2 SQIVND (reference sequence). V gave up 5 bases and J gave up 5 bases, with 6 bases separating them. The CDR3: CASSLRTEAFF. The CDR3 DNA reads TGTGCCAGTAGTCTCCGGACTGAAGCTTTCTTT.

This clonotype was recorded at least ten times. This rearrangement joins TRBV7-2 to TRBJ2-1, with 10 positions matching TRBD1. The V gene's germline CDR1 is SGHTA and CDR2 FQGNSA. The CDR3 is 14 amino acids. V was clipped by 5 bases and J by 9 bases; unmatched bases: 7. The CDR3 coding sequence is TGTGCCAGCAGCGCCCGACAGGGGGCTAGTGAGCAGTTCTTC. Protein sequence: CASSARQGASEQFF.

This clonotype was counted between two and nine times. The V call is TRBV20-1, the J call TRBJ2-5, with D possibly TRBD2 on 5 matching bases. The CDR3 spans 11 residues. Trimming cost V 3 bases and J 6 bases, with 8 bases left between them. Germline V CDR1 and CDR2: DFQATT, SNEGSKA (reference sequence). The CDR3 DNA reads TGCAGTGCTAGGGACGGGAAGACCCAGTACTTC. It translates to CSARDGKTQYF.

This clonotype has at least ten counts. The rearrangement uses TRBV11-2 and TRBJ1-6; D is undetermined. The CDR3 extends over 14 amino acids. CDR1 and CDR2 from the germline V gene are SGHAT and FQNNGV. Deletions cut 3 bases from V and 9 bases from J, with 12 bases between. The CDR3 DNA sequence: TGTGCCAGCAGCTTGACGGATAAACGTTCACCCCTCCACTTT. It translates to CASSLTDKRSPLHF.

This clonotype was counted at least ten times. The CDR3 DNA sequence: TGCAGTGCTCAAACTAGCGGCACAGATACGCAGTATTTT. As protein: CSAQTSGTDTQYF. The rearrangement joins TRBV20-1 to TRBJ2-3; TRBD2 aligns across 7 bases. This CDR3 contains 13 residues. With 5 bases clipped from V and 1 base from J, the junction kept 3 bases outside the gene matches. Germline V CDR1 and CDR2: DFQATT, SNEGSKA (reference sequence).

The V call is TRBV28, the J call TRBJ1-5; 12 bases match TRBD1. Germline CDR1 is MDHEN and CDR2 is SYDVKM. The J segment lost 6 bases and the V segment lost 4 bases, leaving 7 bases of the junction unmatched. The CDR3 extends over 16 amino acids. The CDR3 sequence: CASSSGTGGRIQPQHF. CDR3 coding DNA: TGTGCCAGCAGTTCTGGGACAGGGGGCCGTATTCAGCCCCAGCATTTT.

The chain links TRBV4-1 to TRBJ2-5; 10 bases align to TRBD1. J was trimmed by 4 bases and V by 3 bases; bases with no gene match: 2. CDR1 MGHRA and CDR2 YSYEKL come from the germline V gene. This CDR3 comprises 14 residues. In DNA form, the CDR3 reads TGCGCCAGCAGCCAGGGACAGGGGCCAGAGACCCAGTACTTC. Translation gives CASSQGQGPETQYF.

There are many counts of this clonotype. The rearrangement joins TRBV3-1 to TRBJ2-1, with 7 nucleotides matching TRBD2. The germline V gene has CDR1 LGHDT and CDR2 YNNKEL (reference sequence). The V gene end was trimmed by 6 bases and the J gene end by 0 bases; junction bases not matched to a gene: 2. This CDR3 spans 14 amino acids. The CDR3 coding sequence is TGTGCCAGCAGACTAGCGTCCTCCTACAATGAGCAGTTCTTC. It is translated as CASRLASSYNEQFF.

For the CDR3, the DNA is TGTGCCAGCAGCCGTGGGGGCACTTCGATGGAACAGCCCCAGCATTTT. This gives the protein CASSRGGTSMEQPQHF. The chain has TRBV5-5 and TRBJ1-5; the D gene is possibly TRBD1 (6 bases). The V gene lost 4 bases and the J gene lost 7 bases, with 21 bases spanning the gap. This CDR3 has 16 residues. CDR1 and CDR2 from the germline V gene are SGHKS and YYEKEE (reference sequence).

This clonotype was counted at least ten times. The genes are TRBV6-1 and TRBJ2-7; D is undetermined. The CDR3 has 12 amino acids. Germline V gives CDR1 MNHNS, CDR2 SASEGT. Deletions cut 2 bases from V and 3 bases from J, with 5 bases between. DNA for the CDR3: TGTGCCAGCAGTGAATTTGGCTACGAGCAGTACTTC. It translates to CASSEFGYEQYF.

About this clonotype: Without the conserved terminal phenylalanine or tryptophan, this CDR3 likely stems from a read error. V is TRBV20-1 and J is TRBJ2-1; D ambiguous. Trimming removed 1 base from V and 4 bases from J, with 5 bases in between. CDR1 is DFQATT and CDR2 is SNEGSKA in the germline V gene (reference sequence). The length of the CDR3 is 12 residues. CDR3 sequence (DNA): TGCAGTGCTAGAGTAGGTTACAATGAGCAGTTCTAC. Its protein product is CSARVGYNEQFY.

This chain uses TRBV15 with TRBJ2-3; maybe TRBD1 (6 bases). V was trimmed by 2 bases and J by 4 bases, leaving 13 bases between them. Germline CDR1 reads LNHNV; CDR2 reads YYDKDF (reference sequence). CDR3 size: 15 residues. The CDR3 loop is CATSRTRGMADTQYF. The CDR3 DNA is TGTGCCACCAGCAGAACCAGGGGTATGGCAGATACGCAGTATTTT.

This clonotype was counted many times. This chain connects TRBV11-2 to TRBJ2-1; 8 nucleotides align to TRBD2. The CDR3 covers 14 residues. Trimming took 6 bases from V and 6 from J; bases not matched to a gene: 7. Germline assignment: CDR1 SGHAT and CDR2 FQNNGV. CDR3 residues: CASRKTGTSNEQFF. In DNA, the CDR3 is TGTGCCAGCAGAAAAACCGGGACTAGCAATGAGCAGTTCTTC.

The table lists this clonotype with many counts. CDR3 loop: CASSLTGGDTGELFF. The CDR3 nucleotides are TGTGCCAGCAGCTTGACAGGGGGCGACACCGGGGAGCTGTTTTTT. This sequence joins TRBV5-6 and TRBJ2-2, with 9 bases matching TRBD1. CDR3 size: 15 residues. V lost 1 base, J lost 3 bases, and 1 base stayed unmatched. Germline CDR1 and CDR2: SGHDT and YYEEEE.

This clonotype was seen more than once but under ten times. This chain joins TRBV18 and TRBJ1-5; D unclear. Per the germline V gene, CDR1 is KGHSH and CDR2 is LQKENI. V lost 2 bases and J 3 bases, leaving 14 bases between the germline ends. The CDR3 covers 16 residues. The CDR3 region has the DNA TGTGCCAGCTCACCAGGTGCTAGAAGTTCCAATCAGCCCCAGCATTTT. It encodes CASSPGARSSNQPQHF.

This clonotype has a count of ten or more. The V call is TRBV12-3 or TRBV12-4, the J call TRBJ2-1, with 9 bases lining up with TRBD2. This CDR3 comprises 18 residues. V lost 4 bases, J lost 0 bases, and 10 bases stayed unmatched. The CDR3 loop reads CASSSPGLAGHSYNEQFF. CDR3 nucleotide sequence: TGTGCCAGCAGTTCCCCGGGGCTAGCGGGGCACTCCTACAATGAGCAGTTCTTC.

This clonotype occurred many times. This sequence joins TRBV6-2 or TRBV6-3 and TRBJ1-5; 7 bases map to TRBD1. With 4 bases clipped from V and 9 bases from J, the junction kept 15 bases outside the gene matches. CDR1 and CDR2 (germline): MNHEY, SVGEGT. The CDR3 sequence is 16 residues long. The CDR3 protein is CASSLPGQINKVPQHF. In DNA form, the CDR3 reads TGTGCCAGCAGTTTACCGGGACAGATAAACAAGGTGCCCCAGCATTTT.